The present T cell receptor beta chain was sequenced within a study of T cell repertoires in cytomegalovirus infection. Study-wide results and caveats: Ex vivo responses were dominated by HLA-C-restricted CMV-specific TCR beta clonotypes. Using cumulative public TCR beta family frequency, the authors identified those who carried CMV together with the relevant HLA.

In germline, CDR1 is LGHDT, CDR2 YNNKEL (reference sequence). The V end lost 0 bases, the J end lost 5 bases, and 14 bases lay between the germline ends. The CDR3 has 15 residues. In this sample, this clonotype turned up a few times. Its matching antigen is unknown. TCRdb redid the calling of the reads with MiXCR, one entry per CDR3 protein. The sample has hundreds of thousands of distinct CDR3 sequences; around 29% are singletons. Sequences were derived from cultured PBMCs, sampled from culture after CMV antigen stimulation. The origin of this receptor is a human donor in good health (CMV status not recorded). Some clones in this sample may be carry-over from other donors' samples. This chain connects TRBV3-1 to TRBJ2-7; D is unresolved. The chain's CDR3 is CASSQDVVLGNEQYF. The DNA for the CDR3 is TGTGCCAGCAGCCAAGATGTCGTATTGGGGAACGAGCAGTACTTC.